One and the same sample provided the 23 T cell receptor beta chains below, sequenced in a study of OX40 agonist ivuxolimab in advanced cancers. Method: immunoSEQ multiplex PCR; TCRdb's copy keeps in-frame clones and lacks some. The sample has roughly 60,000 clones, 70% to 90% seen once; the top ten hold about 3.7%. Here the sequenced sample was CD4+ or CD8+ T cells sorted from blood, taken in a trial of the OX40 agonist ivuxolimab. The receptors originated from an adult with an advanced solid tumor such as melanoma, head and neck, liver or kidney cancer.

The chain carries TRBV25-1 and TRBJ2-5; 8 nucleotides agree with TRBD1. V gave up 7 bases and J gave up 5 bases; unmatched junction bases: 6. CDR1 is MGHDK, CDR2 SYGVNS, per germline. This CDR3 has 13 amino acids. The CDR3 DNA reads TGTGCCAGCAACCGACAGGGGTGGGAGACCCAGTACTTC. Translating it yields CASNRQGWETQYF.

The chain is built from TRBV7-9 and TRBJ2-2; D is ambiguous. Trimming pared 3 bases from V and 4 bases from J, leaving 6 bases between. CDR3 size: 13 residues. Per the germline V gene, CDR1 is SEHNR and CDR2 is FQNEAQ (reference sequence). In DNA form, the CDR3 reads TGTGCCAGCAGCTTGAGTTTCACCGGGGAGCTGTTTTTT. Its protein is CASSLSFTGELFF.

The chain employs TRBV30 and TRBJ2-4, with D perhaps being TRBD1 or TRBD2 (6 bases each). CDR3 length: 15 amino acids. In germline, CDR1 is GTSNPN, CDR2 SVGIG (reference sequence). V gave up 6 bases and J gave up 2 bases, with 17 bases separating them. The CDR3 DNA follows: TGTGCCTGTTCTCCCCGGGGGCCGACCAAAAACATTCAGTACTTC. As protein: CACSPRGPTKNIQYF.

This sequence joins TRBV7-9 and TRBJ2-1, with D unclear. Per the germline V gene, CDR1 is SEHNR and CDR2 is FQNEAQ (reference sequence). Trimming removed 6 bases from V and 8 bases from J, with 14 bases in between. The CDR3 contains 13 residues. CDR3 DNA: TGTGCCAGCAGGCCCAGTACAGACGATGAGCAGTTCTTC. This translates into CASRPSTDDEQFF.

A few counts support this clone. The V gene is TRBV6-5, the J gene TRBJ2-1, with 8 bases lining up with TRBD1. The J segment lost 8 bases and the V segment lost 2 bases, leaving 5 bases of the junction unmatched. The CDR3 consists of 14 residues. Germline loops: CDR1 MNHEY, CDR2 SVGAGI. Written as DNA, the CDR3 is TGTGCCAGCAGTTACGGCCAGGGGGCGCATGAGCAGTTCTTC. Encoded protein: CASSYGQGAHEQFF.

Here the CDR3 DNA reads TGTGCCAGTACTCCCGGAACTGGAAACACCATATATTTT. As protein: CASTPGTGNTIYF. V and J are TRBV19 and TRBJ1-3; D unclear. The CDR3 is 13 residues long. V was cut by 7 bases and J by 2 bases, with 9 bases left in between. Germline-derived CDR1 and CDR2 are LNHDA and SQIVND (reference sequence).

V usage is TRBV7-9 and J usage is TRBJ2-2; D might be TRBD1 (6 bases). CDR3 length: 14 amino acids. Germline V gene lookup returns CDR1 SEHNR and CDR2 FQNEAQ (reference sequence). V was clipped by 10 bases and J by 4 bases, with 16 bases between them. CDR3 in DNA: TGTGCCACCCTCGACAGGTGGGGCACCGGGGAGCTGTTTTTT. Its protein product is CATLDRWGTGELFF.

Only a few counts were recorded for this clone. The chain's CDR3 is CASSPLAGPSSYNEQFF. In nucleotides, the CDR3 is TGTGCCAGCAGCCCACTAGCAGGACCAAGCTCCTACAATGAGCAGTTCTTC. The chain uses TRBV14 and TRBJ2-1; weak D call: TRBD2 (6 bases). The V and J ends lost 4 bases and 0 bases respectively, with 16 bases between them. Germline CDR1 and CDR2: SGHDN and FVKESK. This CDR3 has 17 residues.

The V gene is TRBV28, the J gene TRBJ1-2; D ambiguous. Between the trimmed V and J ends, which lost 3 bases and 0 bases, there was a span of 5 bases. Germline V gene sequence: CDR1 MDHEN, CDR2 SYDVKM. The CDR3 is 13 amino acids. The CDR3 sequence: CASSLRSNYGYTF. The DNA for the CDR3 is TGTGCCAGCAGTTTGAGGTCTAACTATGGCTACACCTTC.

In DNA, the CDR3 is TGTGCCAGCAGCCTTAGCGGGAGCGCAGATACGCAGTATTTT. Amino acids: CASSLSGSADTQYF. The chain combines TRBV7-8 with TRBJ2-3; 9 positions match TRBD2. The V gene end was trimmed by 5 bases and the J gene end by 4 bases; junction bases not matched to a gene: 4. The germline gives CDR1 SGHVS, CDR2 FQNEAQ. The CDR3 sequence is 14 residues long.

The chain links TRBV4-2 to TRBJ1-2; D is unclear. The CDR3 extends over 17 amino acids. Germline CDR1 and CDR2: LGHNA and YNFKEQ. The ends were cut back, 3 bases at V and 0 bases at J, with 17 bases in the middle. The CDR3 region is CASSQDPGTATNYGYTF. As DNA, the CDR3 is TGTGCCAGCAGCCAGGACCCGGGAACAGCCACTAACTATGGCTACACCTTC.

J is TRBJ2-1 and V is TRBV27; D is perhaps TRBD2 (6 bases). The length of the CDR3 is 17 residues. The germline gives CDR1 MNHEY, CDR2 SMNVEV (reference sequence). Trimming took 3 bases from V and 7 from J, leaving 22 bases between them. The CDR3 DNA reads TGTGCCAGCAGTTTTAGCGGTCTTAACTACGGCAGGAATGAGCAGTTCTTC. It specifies CASSFSGLNYGRNEQFF.

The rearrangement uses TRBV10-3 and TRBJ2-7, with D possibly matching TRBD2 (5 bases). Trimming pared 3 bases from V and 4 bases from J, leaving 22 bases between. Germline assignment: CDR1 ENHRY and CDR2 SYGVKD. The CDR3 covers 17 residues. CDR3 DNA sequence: TGTGCCATCAGTGACCCTAGTGACCCCCATCGGGGTTACGAGCAGTACTTC. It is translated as CAISDPSDPHRGYEQYF.

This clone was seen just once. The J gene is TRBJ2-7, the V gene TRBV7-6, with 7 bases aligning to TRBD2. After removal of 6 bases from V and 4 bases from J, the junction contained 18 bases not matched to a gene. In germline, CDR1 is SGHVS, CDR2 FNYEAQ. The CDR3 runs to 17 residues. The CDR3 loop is CASSYTPGLAGRYEQYF. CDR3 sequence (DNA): TGTGCCAGCAGTTATACACCAGGCTTAGCGGGCCGTTACGAGCAGTACTTC.

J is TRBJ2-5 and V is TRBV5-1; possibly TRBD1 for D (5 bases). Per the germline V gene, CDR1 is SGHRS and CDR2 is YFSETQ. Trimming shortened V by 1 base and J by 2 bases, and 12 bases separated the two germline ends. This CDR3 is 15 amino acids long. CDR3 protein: CASSLLPGWQETQYF. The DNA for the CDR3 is TGCGCCAGCAGCTTGTTACCAGGGTGGCAAGAGACCCAGTACTTC. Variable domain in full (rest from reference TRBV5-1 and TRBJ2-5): KAGVTQTPRYLIKTRGQQVTLSCSPISGHRSVSWYQQTPGQGLQFLFEYFSETQRNKGNFPGRFSGRQFSNSRSEMNVSTLELGDSALYLCASSLLPGWQETQYFGPGTRLLVL.

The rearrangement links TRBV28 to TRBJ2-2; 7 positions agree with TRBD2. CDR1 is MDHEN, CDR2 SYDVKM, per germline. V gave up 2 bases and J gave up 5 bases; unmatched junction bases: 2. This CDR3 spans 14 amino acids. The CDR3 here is CASSLLAVTGELFF. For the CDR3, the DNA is TGTGCCAGCAGTTTACTAGCGGTAACCGGGGAGCTGTTTTTT.

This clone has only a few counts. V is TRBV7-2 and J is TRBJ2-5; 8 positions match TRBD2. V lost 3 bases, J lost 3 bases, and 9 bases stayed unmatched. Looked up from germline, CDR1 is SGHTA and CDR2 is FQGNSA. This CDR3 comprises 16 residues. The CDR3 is CASSFRVGAGEETQYF. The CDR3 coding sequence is TGTGCCAGCAGCTTCCGAGTGGGAGCGGGAGAAGAGACCCAGTACTTC.

The CDR3 spells CASSVGPPSGSGELFF. CDR3 DNA sequence: TGTGCCAGCAGCGTAGGTCCACCTAGCGGGAGCGGGGAGCTGTTTTTT. This chain uses TRBV9 with TRBJ2-2; 10 bases are shared with TRBD2. Trimming at V came to 0 bases and at J to 7 bases, leaving 6 bases not matched to a gene. CDR1 and CDR2 from the germline V gene are SGDLS and YYNGEE. The CDR3 covers 16 residues.

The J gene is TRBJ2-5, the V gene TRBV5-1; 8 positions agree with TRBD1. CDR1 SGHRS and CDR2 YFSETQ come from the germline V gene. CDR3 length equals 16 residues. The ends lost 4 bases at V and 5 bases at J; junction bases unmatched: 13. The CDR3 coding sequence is TGCGCCAGCAGCGCCGGGACAGGAGGTCTCGGGGAGACCCAGTACTTC. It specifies CASSAGTGGLGETQYF.

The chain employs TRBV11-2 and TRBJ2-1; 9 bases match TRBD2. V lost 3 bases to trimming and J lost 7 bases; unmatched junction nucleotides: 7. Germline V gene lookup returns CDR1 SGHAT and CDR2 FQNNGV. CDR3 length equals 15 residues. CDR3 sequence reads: CASSLGGRAPNEQFF. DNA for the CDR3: TGTGCCAGCAGCTTGGGCGGGAGGGCCCCAAATGAGCAGTTCTTC.

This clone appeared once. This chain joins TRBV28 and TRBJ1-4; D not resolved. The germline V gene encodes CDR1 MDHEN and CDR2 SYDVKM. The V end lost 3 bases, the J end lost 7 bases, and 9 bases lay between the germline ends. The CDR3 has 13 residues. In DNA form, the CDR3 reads TGTGCCAGCAGTTTCAACAAGGCTGAAAAACTGTTTTTT. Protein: CASSFNKAEKLFF. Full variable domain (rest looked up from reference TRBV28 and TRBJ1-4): DVKVTQSSRYLVKRTGEKVFLECVQDMDHENMFWYRQDPGLGLRLIYFSYDVKMKEKGDIPEGYSVSREKKERFSLILESASTNQTSMYLCASSFNKAEKLFFGSGTQLSVL.

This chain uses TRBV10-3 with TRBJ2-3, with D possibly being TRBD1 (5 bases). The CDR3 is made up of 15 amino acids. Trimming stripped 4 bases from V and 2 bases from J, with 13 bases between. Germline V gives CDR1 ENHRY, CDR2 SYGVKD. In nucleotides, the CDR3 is TGTGCCATCAGTGTGTTCGGACAAACCACAGATACGCAGTATTTT. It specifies CAISVFGQTTDTQYF.

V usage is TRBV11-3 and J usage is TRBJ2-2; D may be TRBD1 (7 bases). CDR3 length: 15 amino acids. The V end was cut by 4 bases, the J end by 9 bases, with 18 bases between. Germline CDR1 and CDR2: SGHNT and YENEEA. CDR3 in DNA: TGTGCCAGCAGCTGGAGGGGGCCCGCGGGGAGGGAGCTGTTTTTT. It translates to CASSWRGPAGRELFF. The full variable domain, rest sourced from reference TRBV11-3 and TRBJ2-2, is EAGVVQSPRYKIIEKKQPVAFWCNPISGHNTLYWYLQNLGQGPELLIRYENEEAVDDSQLPKDRFSAERLKGVDSTLKIQPAELGDSAVYLCASSWRGPAGRELFFGEGSRLTVL.